This T cell receptor beta chain was profiled in a study of immune cell composition in non-small cell lung cancer. Study as a whole: Lung adenocarcinoma or squamous carcinoma made up most tumours. Overall study findings and caveats: Lung squamous cell carcinoma tumours had significantly higher top 10 clone scores and productive clonality than lung adenocarcinoma. Clones >0.5% enriched in tumour were rarer in adenocarcinoma (about 35%) than squamous (roughly 75%).

V shed 6 bases and J shed 10 bases, with 24 bases lying between them. In germline, CDR1 is MNHNY, CDR2 SVGAGI (reference sequence). The CDR3 contains 15 residues. The repertoire was sequenced with immunoSEQ multiplex PCR; TCRdb's copy has only in-frame clones and lacks some. This table holds 13,000 to 15,000 clones, 69% found once. Remarks on this clone: Antigen unknown.

The clonotype was recovered from a human donor with non-small cell lung cancer. V gene TRBV6-6 combines with J gene TRBJ2-5; a possible D gene is TRBD1 (6 bases). The sample taken for sequencing was lung tumor tissue. The CDR3 loop is CASSPAGDQNRVQYF. DNA of the CDR3: TGTGCCAGCAGCCCCGCAGGGGACCAAAATCGAGTCCAGTACTTC.